This T cell receptor beta chain was identified during a study of T cell responses to AZD1222 COVID-19 vaccine. The data were produced by immunoSEQ multiplex PCR, yet TCRdb's version contains in-frame clones alone and is incomplete. The data contain 100,000 to 150,000 clones, around nine tenths of them singletons. CDR3 length equals 13 residues. Trimming removed 4 bases from V and 4 bases from J, with 9 bases in between. Germline CDR1 SGHRS, CDR2 YFSETQ. The chain recombines TRBV5-1 with TRBJ2-1, with a weak D call TRBD1 (5 bases). The sequencing used peripheral blood, collected on day 0 of AZD1222 vaccination. The sequence came from an adult in good health. This CDR3 reads CASSADTYNEQFF. The CDR3 nucleotides read TGCGCCAGCAGCGCGGACACATACAATGAGCAGTTCTTC. Full variable domain (remainder filled in from reference TRBV5-1 and TRBJ2-1): KAGVTQTPRYLIKTRGQQVTLSCSPISGHRSVSWYQQTPGQGLQFLFEYFSETQRNKGNFPGRFSGRQFSNSRSEMNVSTLELGDSALYLCASSADTYNEQFFGPGTRLTVL.